The clone carrying this T cell receptor delta chain was recorded at least ten times. With a far larger clone one base away, a read error is the likely cause. At the DNA level, this CDR3 is encoded by other sequences in the same sample as well. Germline lookup yields CDR1 TSWWSYY and CDR2 QGS. This CDR3 has 24 residues. This entry comes from a study of γδ T cells in repeated Plasmodium falciparum infection. Study-wide context: Over about 640 days, donors received four mosquito-bite P. falciparum NF54 infections.

TCRdb re-analyzed the multiplex PCR reads via CATT. The sample lists 90,000 or so delta-chain clones, 0.8% to 1% occurring once. Flow sorting of PBMC yielded separate Vgamma9/Vdelta2+ and Vdelta2-negative gammadelta T cell populations for bulk repertoire analysis. V and J are TRDV1 and TRDJ1, with TRDD3 matching 10 bases. Sequences were obtained from gamma-delta T cells from blood. This clonotype originated in a pool of human donors (malaria-infected and uninfected, not separated). CDR3 DNA: TGTGCCCTTGGGGAATTTAGACCCCGCTATTACTGGGGGATGGAAGATTGGTACACCGATAAACTCATCTTT. It yields the protein CALGEFRPRYYWGMEDWYTDKLIF.